This T cell receptor beta chain was observed in a study of blood T cell repertoires in COVID-19. Study in general: Researchers got acute and convalescent COVID-19 samples from the United States, Italy and Spain. PBMCs, B-cell-depleted T cells, or T cells were the source of the cDNA or gDNA that made up the material.

Seattle patient enrollment occurred during active infection, with longitudinal follow-up thereafter. Method: immunoSEQ multiplex PCR; TCRdb's copy keeps in-frame clones and lacks some. The top ten clones hold more than 5.5% of a sample with under 90,000 clones, around 90% of them seen once. The ends were cut back, 0 bases at V and 6 bases at J, with 12 bases in the middle. Germline CDR1 reads MNHNS; CDR2 reads SASEGT. The CDR3 has 16 amino acids. The material sequenced was peripheral blood. The chain links TRBV6-1 to TRBJ1-6; D gene uncertain. This clonotype was obtained from a man aged 40-55 years with COVID-19, enrolled during active disease. CDR3 sequence (DNA): TGTGCCAGCAGTGAAGCATATGCGGGAAGTAATTCACCCCTCCACTTT. This sequence encodes CASSEAYAGSNSPLHF.